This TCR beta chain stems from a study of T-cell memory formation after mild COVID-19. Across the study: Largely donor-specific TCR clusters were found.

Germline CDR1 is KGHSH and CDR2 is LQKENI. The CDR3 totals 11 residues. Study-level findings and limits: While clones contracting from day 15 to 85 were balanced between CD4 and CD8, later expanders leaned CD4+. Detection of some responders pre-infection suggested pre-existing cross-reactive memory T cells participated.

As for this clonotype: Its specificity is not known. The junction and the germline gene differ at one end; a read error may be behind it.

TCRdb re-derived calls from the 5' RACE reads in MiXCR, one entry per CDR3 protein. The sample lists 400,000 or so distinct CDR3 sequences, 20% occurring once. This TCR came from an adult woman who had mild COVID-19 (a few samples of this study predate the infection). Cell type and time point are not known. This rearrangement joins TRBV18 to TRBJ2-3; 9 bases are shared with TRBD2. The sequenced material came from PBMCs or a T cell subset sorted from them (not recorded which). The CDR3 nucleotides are TGTGCCAGCTCCGCCGGGACTAGCACGAATTTT. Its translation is CASSAGTSTNF.